The 12 T cell receptor beta chains below were found in one sample sequenced in a study of blood T cell repertoires in COVID-19. Sequenced by immunoSEQ multiplex PCR; TCRdb stores in-frame clones only, minus some. The repertoire holds 220,000 or so clones, with more than 75% as singletons. Sequenced: peripheral blood. The receptors were sampled from a woman older than 75 with COVID-19, enrolled during active disease.

The J gene is TRBJ2-2, the V gene TRBV27; D is undetermined. The CDR3 is 13 residues long. CDR1 is MNHEY, CDR2 SMNVEV, per germline (reference sequence). The V gene lost 8 bases and the J gene lost 1 base, with 8 bases spanning the gap. The chain's CDR3 is CASLSLNTGELFF. In nucleotides, the CDR3 is TGTGCCAGCCTTTCCTTGAACACCGGGGAGCTGTTTTTT.

This chain joins TRBV4-2 and TRBJ2-3; D not resolved. The length of the CDR3 is 14 residues. The V end was cut by 0 bases, the J end by 7 bases, with 11 bases between. Looked up from germline, CDR1 is LGHNA and CDR2 is YNFKEQ. The CDR3 region has the DNA TGTGCCAGCAGCCAAGATCAGGCTGCCTATACGCAGTATTTT. Encoded protein: CASSQDQAAYTQYF.

This chain joins TRBV28 and TRBJ2-7; D might be TRBD2 (6 bases). The germline V gene encodes CDR1 MDHEN and CDR2 SYDVKM. CDR3 length equals 14 residues. Trimming pared 5 bases from V and 6 bases from J, leaving 17 bases between. CDR3 sequence reads: CASSTRRDPSEQYF. The CDR3 nucleotides are TGTGCCAGCAGTACTCGGCGGGACCCCTCCGAGCAGTACTTC. Full variable domain (outside the CDR3, taken from reference TRBV28 and TRBJ2-7): DVKVTQSSRYLVKRTGEKVFLECVQDMDHENMFWYRQDPGLGLRLIYFSYDVKMKEKGDIPEGYSVSREKKERFSLILESASTNQTSMYLCASSTRRDPSEQYFGPGTRLTVT.

The chain couples TRBV3-1 (or the pseudogene TRBV3-2) to TRBJ2-3; D not resolved. CDR3 length equals 15 residues. Germline-derived CDR1 and CDR2 are LGHDT and YNNKEL (reference sequence). The V and J ends lost 7 bases and 2 bases respectively, with 16 bases between them. The CDR3 DNA follows: TGTGCCAGCAAAAAATCGGAGTCTATCACAGATACGCAGTATTTT. Translation: CASKKSESITDTQYF.

In nucleotides, the CDR3 is TGTGCCAGCAGGGAGGCCGGTGGGGGGTTCTACAATGAGCAGTTCTTC. It specifies CASREAGGGFYNEQFF. The chain has TRBV5-5 and TRBJ2-1; perhaps TRBD2 as D (6 bases). This CDR3 is 16 amino acids long. The V end was cut by 5 bases, the J end by 3 bases, with 18 bases between. Per the germline V gene, CDR1 is SGHKS and CDR2 is YYEKEE (reference sequence).

This clone was recorded once. The rearrangement joins TRBV7-2 to TRBJ1-1; TRBD1 is a possible D gene (5 bases). V was pared by 3 bases and J by 7 bases, with 15 bases between. The germline V gene has CDR1 SGHTA and CDR2 FQGNSA. This CDR3 is 14 amino acids long. CDR3 coding DNA: TGTGCCAGCAGCTTCGCGCAGGGAGGAGGTGAAGCTTTCTTT. Protein product: CASSFAQGGGEAFF. Variable domain in full (rest from reference TRBV7-2 and TRBJ1-1): GAGVSQSPSNKVTEKGKDVELRCDPISGHTALYWYRQSLGQGLEFLIYFQGNSAPDKSGLPSDRFSAERTGGSVSTLTIQRTQQEDSAVYLCASSFAQGGGEAFFGQGTRLTVV.

The chain employs TRBV7-2 and TRBJ2-4; D is undetermined. Looked up from germline, CDR1 is SGHTA and CDR2 is FQGNSA. Between the trimmed V and J ends, which lost 3 bases and 2 bases, there was a span of 2 bases. The CDR3 has 12 residues. The DNA of the CDR3 is TGTGCCAGCAGCTTCACCAAAAACATTCAGTACTTC. Translation gives CASSFTKNIQYF.

CDR3 in DNA: TGTGCCAGTAGTATAGCCGGGGCGGCGGGAGCAACTAATGAAAAACTGTTTTTT. Amino acids: CASSIAGAAGATNEKLFF. The chain recombines TRBV19 with TRBJ1-4; maybe TRBD1 (5 bases). The germline CDR1 and CDR2 sequences are LNHDA and SQIVND (reference sequence). V was cut by 1 base and J by 0 bases, with 15 bases left in between. The CDR3 is 18 amino acids.

This rearrangement joins TRBV3-1 (or the pseudogene TRBV3-2) to TRBJ1-2, with D hard to call. The germline V gene has CDR1 LGHDT and CDR2 YNNKEL (reference sequence). Between the trimmed V and J ends, which lost 1 base and 1 base, there was a span of 7 bases. The CDR3 is 14 residues long. The CDR3 DNA follows: TGTGCCAGCAGCCAAGCTGCGGTTAACTATGGCTACACCTTC. Its translation: CASSQAAVNYGYTF.

The rearrangement joins TRBV3-1 (or the pseudogene TRBV3-2) to TRBJ1-1; 10 bases map to TRBD1. Germline CDR1 LGHDT, CDR2 YNNKEL (reference sequence). The CDR3 consists of 16 residues. Unmatched junction bases numbered 7, after V lost 2 bases and J lost 4 bases. The DNA for the CDR3 is TGTGCCAGCAGCCAACGCGGACAGGGGGTAGGCACTGAAGCTTTCTTT. It translates to CASSQRGQGVGTEAFF.

The CDR3 here is CASSLGGKGEQFF. The DNA of the CDR3 is TGTGCCAGCAGCTTAGGCGGGAAGGGTGAGCAGTTCTTC. The J gene is TRBJ2-1, the V gene TRBV5-6, with D possibly being TRBD2 (6 bases). CDR1 and CDR2 (germline): SGHDT, YYEEEE. V dropped 2 bases and J dropped 9 bases, with 12 bases sitting between them. The CDR3 has 13 residues.

V usage is TRBV18 and J usage is TRBJ1-2; no firm D call. The CDR3 is made up of 12 amino acids. Germline-derived CDR1 and CDR2 are KGHSH and LQKENI. V lost 3 bases to trimming and J lost 5 bases, with 7 bases between them. The CDR3 DNA follows: TGTGCCAGCTCACCCAGGCTTTATGGCTACACCTTC. This codes for CASSPRLYGYTF. Filled out from reference TRBV18 and TRBJ1-2, the complete variable domain reads NAGVMQNPRHLVRRRGQEARLRCSPMKGHSHVYWYRQLPEEGLKFMVYLQKENIIDESGMPKERFSAEFPKEGPSILRIQQVVRGDSAAYFCASSPRLYGYTFGSGTRLTVV.